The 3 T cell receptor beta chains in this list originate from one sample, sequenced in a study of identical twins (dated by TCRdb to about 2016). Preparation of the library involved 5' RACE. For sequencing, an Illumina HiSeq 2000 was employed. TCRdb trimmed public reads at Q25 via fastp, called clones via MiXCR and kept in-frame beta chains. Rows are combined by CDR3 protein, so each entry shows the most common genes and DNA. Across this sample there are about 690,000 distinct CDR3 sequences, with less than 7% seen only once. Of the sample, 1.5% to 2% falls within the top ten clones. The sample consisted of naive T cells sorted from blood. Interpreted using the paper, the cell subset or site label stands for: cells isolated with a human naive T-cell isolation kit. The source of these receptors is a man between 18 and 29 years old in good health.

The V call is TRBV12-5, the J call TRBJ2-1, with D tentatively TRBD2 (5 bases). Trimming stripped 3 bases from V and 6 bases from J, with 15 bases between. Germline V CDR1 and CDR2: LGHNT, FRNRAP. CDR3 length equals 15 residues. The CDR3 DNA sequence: TGTGCTAGTGGTTTTGATTTGAGGGCCTCCAATGAGCAGTTCTTC. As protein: CASGFDLRASNEQFF.

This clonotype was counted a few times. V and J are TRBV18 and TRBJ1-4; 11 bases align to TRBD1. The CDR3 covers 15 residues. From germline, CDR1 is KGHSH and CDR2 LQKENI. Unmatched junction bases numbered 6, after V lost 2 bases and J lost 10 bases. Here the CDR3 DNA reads TGTGCCAGCTCACCAGCCGGGACAGGGGGAGCAAAACTGTTTTTT. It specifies CASSPAGTGGAKLFF.

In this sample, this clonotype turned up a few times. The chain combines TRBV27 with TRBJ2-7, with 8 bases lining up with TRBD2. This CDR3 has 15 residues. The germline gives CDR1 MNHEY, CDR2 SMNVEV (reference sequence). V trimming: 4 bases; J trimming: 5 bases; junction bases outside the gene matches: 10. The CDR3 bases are TGTGCCAGCAGTTACCTAAGCGGGAGTATCGACGAGCAGTACTTC. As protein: CASSYLSGSIDEQYF.